These 16 T cell receptor beta chains share one sample of origin, sequenced in a study of T cells in Graves' hyperthyroidism and ophthalmopathy. RNA transcripts served as the template for amplifying TCR beta CDR3 regions. The HTBI primer set was used in a first-round RT-PCR of the TCR CDR3. TCRdb analysed the multiplex PCR reads with MiXCR anew, one entry per CDR3 protein. Among roughly 700,000 distinct CDR3 sequences listed, around 15% were seen once. The sequenced sample was blood. The receptors come from a woman between 18 and 29 years old with Graves' hyperthyroidism.

This clonotype has a count of ten or more. The chain is built from TRBV6-1 and TRBJ2-7; TRBD2 is a possible D gene (7 bases). Trimming left V 8 bases short and J 7 bases short, with 12 bases between. The CDR3 has 11 amino acids. CDR1 MNHNS and CDR2 SASEGT come from the germline V gene. CDR3 in amino acids: CASGGAGEQYF. The CDR3 nucleotides read TGTGCCAGCGGGGGGGCTGGGGAGCAGTACTTC.

This clonotype has ten or more counts. The chain joins TRBV30 to TRBJ2-7; TRBD2 matches at 11 bases. The V and J ends lost 8 bases and 3 bases, in that order; junction bases with no gene match: 6. Per the germline V gene, CDR1 is GTSNPN and CDR2 is SVGIG (reference sequence). The CDR3 totals 13 residues. The CDR3 region has the DNA TGTGCCCGCTCTCTAGCGGGAGGCTACGAGCAGTACTTC. This codes for CARSLAGGYEQYF.

The CDR3 DNA follows: TGTGCCAGCAGCCCCACGACAGGAACCTACGAGCAGTACTTC. Translated, it gives CASSPTTGTYEQYF. The gene calls are TRBV5-5 and TRBJ2-7; D might be TRBD1 (6 bases). This CDR3 comprises 14 residues. Germline CDR1 and CDR2: SGHKS and YYEKEE (reference sequence). Trimming took 4 bases from V and 2 from J, leaving 13 bases between them.

The gene calls are TRBV28 and TRBJ1-5; no clear D. The V gene lost 8 bases and the J gene lost 7 bases, with 12 bases spanning the gap. Germline-derived CDR1 and CDR2 are MDHEN and SYDVKM. There are 12 residues in the CDR3. The CDR3 coding sequence is TGTGCCAGCTGGAGCTCGAACCAGCCCCAGCATTTT. Protein product: CASWSSNQPQHF.

The sample holds many counts of this clonotype. The chain couples TRBV10-3 to TRBJ2-7; a weak D match, TRBD1 (6 bases). CDR1 is ENHRY, CDR2 SYGVKD, per germline. The CDR3 extends over 15 amino acids. V was trimmed by 8 bases and J by 3 bases, leaving 20 bases between them. CDR3: CAIGANAARGYEQYF. DNA of the CDR3: TGTGCCATCGGGGCCAATGCAGCCAGGGGCTACGAGCAGTACTTC.

The chain employs TRBV30 and TRBJ2-1, with 13 bases lining up with TRBD2. Trimming at V came to 2 bases and at J to 10 bases, leaving 8 bases not matched to a gene. Germline V CDR1 and CDR2: GTSNPN, SVGIG (reference sequence). There are 15 residues in the CDR3. The CDR3 region has the DNA TGTGCCTGGAGTAGAACTAGCGGGAGGGCCTTGGAGCAGTTCTTC. Translated: CAWSRTSGRALEQFF. Using reference TRBV30 and TRBJ2-1 for the parts outside the CDR3, the full variable domain is SQTIHQWPATLVQPVGSPLSLECTVEGTSNPNLYWYRQAAGRGLQLLFYSVGIGQISSEVPQNLSASRPQDRQFILSSKKLLLSDSGFYLCAWSRTSGRALEQFFGPGTRLTVL.

This clonotype has ten or more counts. The chain employs TRBV13 and TRBJ2-3; 10 bases fit TRBD2. Unmatched junction bases numbered 9, after V lost 6 bases and J lost 0 bases. The CDR3 spans 17 residues. CDR1 is PRHDT, CDR2 FYEKMQ, per germline (reference sequence). This CDR3 reads CASRASGRGPSTDTQYF. The CDR3 DNA is TGTGCCAGCAGAGCTAGCGGGAGAGGGCCTAGCACAGATACGCAGTATTTT.

For this clonotype: This could be a read error, since a much larger clone is one nucleotide away. V is TRBV11-2 and J is TRBJ2-1, with 10 bases identical to TRBD1. This CDR3 is built from 16 residues. V dropped 4 bases and J dropped 9; count of bases not matched to a gene: 12. CDR1 and CDR2 from the germline V gene are SGHAT and FQNNGV. CDR3 nucleotides: TGTGCCAGCAGCTCCGGGACAGGGGACGGTTTCATTGAGCAGTTCTTC. Its translation: CASSSGTGDGFIEQFF.

This clonotype was recorded many times. The genes are TRBV7-9 and TRBJ2-1; D might be TRBD1 (5 bases). The CDR3 is 13 residues long. The V end lost 0 bases, the J end lost 10 bases, and 10 bases lay between the germline ends. Per germline, CDR1 SEHNR and CDR2 FQNEAQ (reference sequence). The CDR3 nucleotides read TGTGCCAGCAGCTTAGCGCCAGGGATAGAGCAGTTCTTC. This encodes CASSLAPGIEQFF.

This clonotype appeared many times. V gene TRBV27 combines with J gene TRBJ2-7; a weak D match, TRBD2 (5 bases). V shed 5 bases and J shed 5 bases, with 19 bases lying between them. The CDR3 runs 15 residues. CDR1 MNHEY and CDR2 SMNVEV come from the germline V gene (reference sequence). The CDR3 DNA is TGTGCCAGCAGTCATAGCGAGCCGGTGGGGAACGAGCAGTACTTC. This translates into CASSHSEPVGNEQYF.

This clonotype appeared many times. This chain connects TRBV6-1 to TRBJ1-5; TRBD1 aligns across 7 bases. Germline-derived CDR1 and CDR2 are MNHNS and SASEGT. This CDR3 comprises 16 residues. The V gene end was trimmed by 4 bases and the J gene end by 0 bases; junction bases not matched to a gene: 6. As DNA, the CDR3 is TGTGCCAGCAGTGGGGGAGGGGGCCATAGCAATCAGCCCCAGCATTTT. Amino acids: CASSGGGGHSNQPQHF.

This clonotype was counted ten times or more. This chain links TRBV29-1 with TRBJ1-1, with D possibly being TRBD1 (5 bases). From germline, CDR1 is SQVTM and CDR2 ANQGSEA. The V end was cut by 5 bases, the J end by 7 bases, with 14 bases between. The CDR3 runs to 12 residues. The CDR3 here is CSVHTGTDEAFF. In DNA form, the CDR3 reads TGCAGCGTTCACACCGGGACGGATGAAGCTTTCTTT.

The V call is TRBV2, the J call TRBJ1-5; D is unresolved. The ends were cut back, 3 bases at V and 6 bases at J, with 6 bases in the middle. CDR3 length: 12 amino acids. CDR1 and CDR2 from the germline V gene are SNHLY and FYNNEI. For the CDR3, the DNA is TGTGCCAGCAGTGATGATGGTCAGCCCCAGCATTTT. Translated: CASSDDGQPQHF.

This clonotype occurred many times. CDR3 DNA: TGTGCCAGCGGTGGACTAGCGGGAGGGCCGGTGTCCTACAATGAGCAGTTCTTC. Its translation is CASGGLAGGPVSYNEQFF. This rearrangement joins TRBV6-2 or TRBV6-3 to TRBJ2-1; 15 bases map to TRBD2. This CDR3 has 18 amino acids. The trim removed 8 bases at V and 1 base at J, leaving 9 bases unmatched. Looked up from germline, CDR1 is MNHEY and CDR2 is SVGEGT.

This clonotype was detected only a few times. The chain links TRBV6-2 or TRBV6-3 to TRBJ1-4; D is unresolved. This CDR3 region has 21 residues. The V end lost 1 base, the J end lost 2 bases, and 26 bases lay between the germline ends. From germline, CDR1 is MNHEY and CDR2 SVGEGT. The chain's CDR3 is CASSYLPEVRDQIVTNEKLFF. CDR3 DNA sequence: TGTGCCAGCAGTTACTTGCCGGAGGTCCGGGATCAGATTGTTACTAATGAAAAACTGTTTTTT.

This clonotype was recorded at least ten times. The chain couples TRBV7-9 to TRBJ2-3; 7 nucleotides agree with TRBD2. Unmatched junction bases numbered 4, after V lost 4 bases and J lost 0 bases. CDR1 SEHNR and CDR2 FQNEAQ come from the germline V gene (reference sequence). The CDR3 has 15 amino acids. The CDR3 region is CASSSSGTSTDTQYF. CDR3 nucleotide sequence: TGTGCCAGCAGCTCCAGCGGGACTAGCACAGATACGCAGTATTTT.